The 10 T cell receptor beta chains reported below all come from one sample, sequenced in a study of blood T cell repertoires in COVID-19. Clones were sequenced by immunoSEQ multiplex PCR, and TCRdb holds only the in-frame ones, with some missing. The profile shows 20,000 to 30,000 clones, around 86% of them singletons. Specimen: peripheral blood. These receptors originate from a human donor with active COVID-19. The donor label of this sample is uncertain.

This clone was seen more than once but under ten times. The chain has TRBV4-3 and TRBJ1-1; a weak D match, TRBD1 (5 bases). The CDR3 has 16 residues. Germline-derived CDR1 and CDR2 are LGHNA and YSLEER. V was clipped by 1 base and J by 4 bases, with 16 bases between them. In DNA form, the CDR3 reads TGCGCCAGCAGCCAAGGAATTTCGGGGGAAGTCACTGAAGCTTTCTTT. Its protein is CASSQGISGEVTEAFF.

This chain joins TRBV27 and TRBJ1-1; the match to TRBD1 covers 9 bases. This CDR3 spans 17 amino acids. J was trimmed by 5 bases and V by 5 bases; bases with no gene match: 15. CDR1 is MNHEY, CDR2 SMNVEV, per germline (reference sequence). Here the CDR3 reads CASSLTRKQGARTEAFF. CDR3 in DNA: TGTGCCAGCAGTCTCACCCGTAAACAGGGGGCGCGTACTGAAGCTTTCTTT.

The chain links TRBV3-1 (or the pseudogene TRBV3-2) to TRBJ2-7; 11 bases align to TRBD2. After removal of 4 bases from V and 4 bases from J, the junction contained 6 bases not matched to a gene. The CDR3 extends over 15 amino acids. Looked up from germline, CDR1 is LGHDT and CDR2 is YNNKEL (reference sequence). The CDR3: CASSLQLAGEYEQYF. CDR3 coding DNA: TGTGCCAGCAGCCTCCAACTAGCGGGGGAATACGAGCAGTACTTC.

The chain joins TRBV5-1 to TRBJ2-5; D remains unclear. V was trimmed by 1 base and J by 1 base, leaving 8 bases between them. Germline CDR1 SGHRS, CDR2 YFSETQ. This CDR3 is built from 14 residues. The CDR3 coding sequence is TGCGCCAGCAGCTTGTCTGGGCTCCAAGAGACCCAGTACTTC. Translation gives CASSLSGLQETQYF.

The chain employs TRBV6-1 and TRBJ2-7, with D possibly being TRBD1 (6 bases). The CDR3 has 15 amino acids. Between the trimmed V and J ends, which lost 3 bases and 0 bases, there was a span of 12 bases. The germline gives CDR1 MNHNS, CDR2 SASEGT. The CDR3 protein is CASSDVWDTSYEQYF. CDR3 in DNA: TGTGCCAGCAGTGATGTCTGGGACACCTCCTACGAGCAGTACTTC.

The rearrangement joins TRBV6-4 to TRBJ2-1; TRBD2 matches 9 bases. Germline values: CDR1 MRHNA, CDR2 SNTAGT. V lost 1 base and J lost 7; bases outside the gene matches: 8. The CDR3 covers 16 residues. CDR3 coding DNA: TGTGCCAGCAGTGACTTACTTAGCGGGAGTCCGAATGAGCAGTTCTTC. Translation gives CASSDLLSGSPNEQFF.

The gene calls are TRBV2 and TRBJ1-1, with a possible D match to TRBD1 (6 bases). Germline values: CDR1 SNHLY, CDR2 FYNNEI. This CDR3 is 13 amino acids long. V lost 8 bases to trimming and J lost 1 base, with 11 bases between them. The CDR3 sequence: CASDMGQNTEAFF. The CDR3, as DNA: TGTGCCAGCGATATGGGACAGAACACTGAAGCTTTCTTT.

Details on this clone: Compared with germline, one end of the junction differs, possibly owing to a read error. This chain connects TRBV6-1 to TRBJ2-1; D is possibly TRBD2 (6 bases). The CDR3 length is 13 residues. Germline CDR1 reads MNHNS; CDR2 reads SASEGT. The CDR3 spells CASSEVTPGGQFF. As DNA, the CDR3 is TGTGCCAGCAGCGAAGTAACACCCGGGGGGCAGTTCTTC.

The genes are TRBV7-2 and TRBJ1-1, with 7 bases lining up with TRBD1. Trimming at V came to 5 bases and at J to 4 bases, leaving 10 bases not matched to a gene. CDR3 length: 15 residues. Germline-derived CDR1 and CDR2 are SGHTA and FQGNSA. DNA for the CDR3: TGTGCCAGCAGCCCGCGACAGGGACAGAGCACTGAAGCTTTCTTT. This sequence encodes CASSPRQGQSTEAFF.

The chain couples TRBV7-2 to TRBJ2-7, with 8 bases identical to TRBD1. Germline V gene lookup returns CDR1 SGHTA and CDR2 FQGNSA. J was trimmed by 2 bases and V by 5 bases; bases with no gene match: 8. The CDR3 contains 15 residues. The CDR3, as DNA: TGTGCCAGCAGCGAGCGACAGGGGACGACCTACGAGCAGTACTTC. This sequence encodes CASSERQGTTYEQYF.